Below, 13 T cell receptor beta chains from the same sample are listed, as sequenced in a study of identical twins. TCRdb processed the 5' RACE reads anew with MiXCR; each CDR3 protein has one entry. The data contain 350,000 to 600,000 distinct CDR3 sequences, 13% to 15% of them singletons. This sample also belongs to another study, concerning yellow fever vaccine responses in identical twins.

Sequenced sample: CD4+ T cells sorted from blood. Receptors were obtained from a woman aged 18 to 35 in good health.

This clonotype was seen a few times. This rearrangement joins TRBV7-2 to TRBJ1-2; 11 bases align to TRBD1. V lost 1 base, J lost 8 bases, and 0 bases stayed unmatched. Germline CDR1 reads SGHTA; CDR2 reads FQGNSA. This CDR3 spans 13 amino acids. This CDR3 reads CASSLGTGGGYTF. The CDR3 DNA is TGTGCCAGCAGCTTAGGGACAGGGGGCGGCTACACCTTC.

The chain has TRBV5-1 and TRBJ1-1; no firm D call. CDR1 and CDR2 (germline): SGHRS, YFSETQ. V was trimmed by 1 base and J by 1 base, leaving 8 bases between them. CDR3 length: 14 residues. The CDR3 here is CASSLQSKNTEAFF. The CDR3 region has the DNA TGCGCCAGCAGCTTGCAGAGCAAGAACACTGAAGCTTTCTTT.

This clonotype was counted only a few times. The gene calls are TRBV9 and TRBJ2-3; D perhaps matches TRBD2 (5 bases). The V gene's germline CDR1 is SGDLS and CDR2 YYNGEE. This CDR3 spans 15 amino acids. The V and J ends lost 0 bases and 3 bases respectively, with 11 bases between them. CDR3 sequence (DNA): TGTGCCAGCAGCGTAGCTGGTAGCGAGACAGATACGCAGTATTTT. Its protein product is CASSVAGSETDTQYF. Supplemented by reference TRBV9 and TRBJ2-3, the full variable domain reads DSGVTQTPKHLITATGQRVTLRCSPRSGDLSVYWYQQSLDQGLQFLIQYYNGEERAKGNILERFSAQQFPDLHSELNLSSLELGDSALYFCASSVAGSETDTQYFGPGTRLTVL.

This clonotype was detected a few times. The genes are TRBV10-3 and TRBJ2-3; tentative D call: TRBD2 (6 bases). The CDR3 has 15 residues. The ends were cut back, 4 bases at V and 5 bases at J, with 16 bases in the middle. Germline V gives CDR1 ENHRY, CDR2 SYGVKD. The CDR3 bases are TGTGCCATCAGTGCCTCGCGGGATGGTGTAGATACGCAGTATTTT. Its protein is CAISASRDGVDTQYF.

The V gene is TRBV9, the J gene TRBJ2-3; D gene uncertain. V dropped 2 bases and J dropped 5 bases, with 6 bases sitting between them. The CDR3 extends over 12 amino acids. Germline V gives CDR1 SGDLS, CDR2 YYNGEE. CDR3 protein: CASSVGVDTQYF. The CDR3, as DNA: TGTGCCAGCAGCGTTGGGGTAGATACGCAGTATTTT. Variable domain in full (rest from reference TRBV9 and TRBJ2-3): DSGVTQTPKHLITATGQRVTLRCSPRSGDLSVYWYQQSLDQGLQFLIQYYNGEERAKGNILERFSAQQFPDLHSELNLSSLELGDSALYFCASSVGVDTQYFGPGTRLTVL.

The chain links TRBV24-1 to TRBJ2-6, with TRBD2 matching over 8 bases. The CDR3 runs 16 residues. CDR1 KGHDR and CDR2 SFDVKD come from the germline V gene. V dropped 5 bases and J dropped 0; count of bases not matched to a gene: 2. The DNA of the CDR3 is TGTGCCACCAGTGTCGGGACTAGCTCTGGGGCCAACGTCCTGACTTTC. The encoded protein is CATSVGTSSGANVLTF.

V is TRBV6-2 or TRBV6-3 and J is TRBJ2-6, with 8 positions matching TRBD1. CDR3 length: 17 residues. The trim removed 5 bases at V and 0 bases at J, leaving 6 bases unmatched. Germline lookup yields CDR1 MNHEY and CDR2 SVGEGT. The CDR3 loop is CASSQDRAPSGANVLTF. The CDR3 nucleotides read TGTGCCAGCAGTCAGGACAGGGCCCCCTCTGGGGCCAACGTCCTGACTTTC.

In this sample, this clonotype turned up a few times. The chain carries TRBV7-2 and TRBJ1-5; D remains unclear. Per germline, CDR1 SGHTA and CDR2 FQGNSA. There are 13 residues in the CDR3. Deletions cut 1 base from V and 3 bases from J, with 4 bases between. CDR3 sequence: CASSLGYNQPQHF. The CDR3 DNA follows: TGTGCCAGCAGCTTAGGGTACAATCAGCCCCAGCATTTT.

The chain is built from TRBV20-1 and TRBJ2-1, with D possibly being TRBD2 (6 bases). Germline CDR1 DFQATT, CDR2 SNEGSKA (reference sequence). This CDR3 comprises 14 residues. V dropped 2 bases and J dropped 6 bases, with 14 bases sitting between them. The CDR3: CSARFRTSRNEQFF. The CDR3 DNA sequence: TGCAGTGCTAGATTTCGAACTAGCCGCAATGAGCAGTTCTTC.

CDR3 sequence: CASSANPGTREVSDTQYF. CDR3 nucleotide sequence: TGTGCCAGCAGTGCCAATCCCGGGACCAGGGAAGTGTCAGATACGCAGTATTTT. The V gene is TRBV28, the J gene TRBJ2-3; D tentatively fits TRBD1 or TRBD2 (5 bases each). The CDR3 is 18 residues long. Germline V lookup: CDR1 MDHEN, CDR2 SYDVKM. Trimming stripped 5 bases from V and 4 bases from J, with 25 bases between.

This clonotype turned up a few times. The chain has TRBV5-1 and TRBJ2-1; TRBD2 aligns across 11 bases. Per the germline V gene, CDR1 is SGHRS and CDR2 is YFSETQ. Trimming at V came to 4 bases and at J to 6 bases, leaving 21 bases not matched to a gene. CDR3 size: 20 residues. The chain's CDR3 is CASSQMNQGVLAGDANEQFF. The DNA of the CDR3 is TGCGCCAGCAGCCAAATGAACCAAGGAGTACTAGCGGGAGACGCCAATGAGCAGTTCTTC.

This clonotype was seen a few times. The chain joins TRBV5-1 to TRBJ2-5, with 13 bases identical to TRBD2. J gave up 4 bases and V 2 bases, and 5 bases lay outside the gene matches. Germline assignment: CDR1 SGHRS and CDR2 YFSETQ. The CDR3 is 16 amino acids. DNA of the CDR3: TGCGCCAGCAGCTTCGGACTAGCGGGAGACCGAGAGACCCAGTACTTC. The encoded protein is CASSFGLAGDRETQYF.

This chain joins TRBV20-1 and TRBJ2-7; either TRBD1 or TRBD2 may supply D (5 bases each). This CDR3 region has 11 residues. V dropped 5 bases and J dropped 6 bases, with 11 bases sitting between them. Germline V gene lookup returns CDR1 DFQATT and CDR2 SNEGSKA (reference sequence). The CDR3 loop is CSAQRGSEQYF. The CDR3 DNA sequence: TGCAGTGCTCAGAGGGGCTCCGAGCAGTACTTC.